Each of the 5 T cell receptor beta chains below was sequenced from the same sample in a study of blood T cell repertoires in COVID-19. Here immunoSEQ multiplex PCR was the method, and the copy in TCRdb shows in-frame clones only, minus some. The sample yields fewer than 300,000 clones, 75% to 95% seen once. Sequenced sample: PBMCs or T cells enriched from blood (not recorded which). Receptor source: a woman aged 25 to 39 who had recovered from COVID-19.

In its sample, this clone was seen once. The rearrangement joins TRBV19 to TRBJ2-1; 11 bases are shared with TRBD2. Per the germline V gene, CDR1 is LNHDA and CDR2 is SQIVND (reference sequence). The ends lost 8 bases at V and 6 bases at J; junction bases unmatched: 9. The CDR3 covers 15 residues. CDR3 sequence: CASGTLAGARNEQFF. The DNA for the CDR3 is TGTGCCAGTGGCACACTAGCGGGAGCTCGCAATGAGCAGTTCTTC.

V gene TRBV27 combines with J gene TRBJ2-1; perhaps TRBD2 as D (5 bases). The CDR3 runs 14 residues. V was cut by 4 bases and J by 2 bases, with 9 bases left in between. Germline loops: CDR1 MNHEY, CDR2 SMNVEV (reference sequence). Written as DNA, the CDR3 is TGTGCCAGCAGTTCCCGAGGGACCTACAATGAGCAGTTCTTC. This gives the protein CASSSRGTYNEQFF.

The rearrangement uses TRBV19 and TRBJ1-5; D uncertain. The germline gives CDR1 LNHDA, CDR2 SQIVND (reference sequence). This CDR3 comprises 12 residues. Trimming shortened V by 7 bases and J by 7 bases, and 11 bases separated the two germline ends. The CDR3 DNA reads TGTGCCAGTAACCAGAAAAACCAGCCCCAGCATTTT. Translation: CASNQKNQPQHF.

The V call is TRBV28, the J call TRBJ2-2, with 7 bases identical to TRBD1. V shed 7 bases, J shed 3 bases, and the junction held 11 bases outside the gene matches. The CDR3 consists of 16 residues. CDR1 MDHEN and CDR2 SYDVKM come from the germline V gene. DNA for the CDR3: TGTGCCAGCACGTCCACGGCCGACAGGGACACCGGGGAGCTGTTTTTT. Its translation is CASTSTADRDTGELFF.

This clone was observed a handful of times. The CDR3 reads CASSPTGNSPLHF. The CDR3 coding sequence is TGTGCCAGCAGTCCCACAGGGAACTCACCCCTCCACTTT. The V and J genes are TRBV12-3 or TRBV12-4 and TRBJ1-6, with D possibly TRBD1 on 6 matching bases. The CDR3 runs 13 residues. The V end was cut by 5 bases, the J end by 10 bases, with 12 bases between.